The 3 T cell receptor beta chains below were found in one sample sequenced in a study of T-cell reconstitution after alpha-beta-depleted transplantation in children. Unique molecular identifiers were incorporated into the prepared TCRbeta library. TCRdb fed the PCR reads into MiXCR, producing one record per CDR3 protein. Of 450,000 to 600,000 distinct CDR3 sequences in the sample, 8% to 11% are singletons; the top ten hold just over 2%. This specimen consisted of PBMCs, obtained before TCRalphabeta/CD19-depleted stem cell transplant. The receptors shown here come from a child younger than 10 with inherited bone marrow failure, due to receive a stem cell transplant.

The chain couples TRBV9 to TRBJ2-3, with 9 bases fitting TRBD2. V was pared by 0 bases and J by 2 bases, with 13 bases of the junction left unmatched. The CDR3 runs to 19 residues. CDR1 SGDLS and CDR2 YYNGEE come from the germline V gene. CDR3 sequence (DNA): TGTGCCAGCAGCGTAGGTATCCTAGCGGGAACTTTGACCACAGATACGCAGTATTTT. It encodes CASSVGILAGTLTTDTQYF.

This rearrangement joins TRBV4-3 to TRBJ1-2, with TRBD1 matching over 8 bases. This CDR3 is built from 15 residues. Germline V gene sequence: CDR1 LGHNA, CDR2 YSLEER. The trim removed 0 bases at V and 4 bases at J, leaving 4 bases unmatched. CDR3 bases: TGCGCCAGCAGCCAAGATTTCACAGGGGGCTATGGCTACACCTTC. Its protein product is CASSQDFTGGYGYTF.

In its sample, this clonotype was seen many times. The chain has TRBV12-3 or TRBV12-4 and TRBJ2-7; D uncertain. Trimming removed 5 bases from V and 2 bases from J, with 16 bases in between. This CDR3 has 15 amino acids. The CDR3 region is CASSPWNLGAYEQYF. In nucleotides, the CDR3 is TGTGCCAGCAGTCCCTGGAACCTGGGTGCCTACGAGCAGTACTTC.